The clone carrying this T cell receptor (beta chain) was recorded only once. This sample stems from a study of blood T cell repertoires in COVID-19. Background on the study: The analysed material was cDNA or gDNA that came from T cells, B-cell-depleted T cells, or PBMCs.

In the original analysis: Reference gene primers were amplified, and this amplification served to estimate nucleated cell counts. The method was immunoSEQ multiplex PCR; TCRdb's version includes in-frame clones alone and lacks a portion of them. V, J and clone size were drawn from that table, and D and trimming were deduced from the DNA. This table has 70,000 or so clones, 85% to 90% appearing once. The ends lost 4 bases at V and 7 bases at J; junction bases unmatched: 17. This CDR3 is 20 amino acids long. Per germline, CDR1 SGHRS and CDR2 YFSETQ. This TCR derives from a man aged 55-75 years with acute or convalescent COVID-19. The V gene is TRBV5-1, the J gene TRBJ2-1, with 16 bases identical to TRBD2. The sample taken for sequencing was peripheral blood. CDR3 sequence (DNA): TGCGCCAGCAGCCAGGGACTAGCGGGAGGGGTACGCGGGCGCGGGAATGAGCAGTTCTTC. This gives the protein CASSQGLAGGVRGRGNEQFF.